This TCR beta chain came from a study of cytomegalovirus exposure and HLA in healthy donors. Overall study findings and caveats: Approximately 160 TCR beta chains were listed as cytomegalovirus-associated. In a later analysis, at a false discovery rate of 0.05, under 20,000 TCR beta sequences were associated with HLA alleles.

A note on this clone: Its antigen is unknown.

V was cut by 6 bases and J by 6 bases, with 20 bases left in between. The CDR3 runs to 15 residues. Germline lookup yields CDR1 WSHSY and CDR2 SAAADI. Researchers ran the PCR with 60 Vbeta and 13 Jbeta primers. TCRdb's table, derived via immunoSEQ multiplex PCR, lists solely in-frame clones and lacks some. In the table there are 230,000 or so clones, around 90% of which are singletons. The rearrangement joins TRBV10-2 to TRBJ1-1; possibly TRBD1 for D (5 bases). This TCR came from a girl aged 2 to 10 in good health and CMV-seronegative. The sample was PBMCs. Here the CDR3 DNA reads TGCGCCAGCAGCACGGGGGGAACAGATGGTGCTGAAGCTTTCTTT. Protein product: CASSTGGTDGAEAFF.